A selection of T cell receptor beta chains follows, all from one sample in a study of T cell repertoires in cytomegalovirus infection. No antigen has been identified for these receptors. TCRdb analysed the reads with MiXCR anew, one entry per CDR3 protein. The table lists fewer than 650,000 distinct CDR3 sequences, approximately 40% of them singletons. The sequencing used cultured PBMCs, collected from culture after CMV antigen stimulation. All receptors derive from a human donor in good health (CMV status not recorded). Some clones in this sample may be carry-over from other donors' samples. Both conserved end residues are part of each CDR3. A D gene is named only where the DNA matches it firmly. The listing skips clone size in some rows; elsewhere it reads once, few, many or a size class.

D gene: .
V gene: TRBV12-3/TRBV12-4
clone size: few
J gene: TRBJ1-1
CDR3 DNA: TGTGCCAGCAGTTTAGGAGGGGTCGGCACTGAAGCTTTCTTT
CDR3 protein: CASSLGGVGTEAFF

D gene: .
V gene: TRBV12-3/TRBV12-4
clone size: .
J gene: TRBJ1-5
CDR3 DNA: TGTGCCAGCAGCGGTTCAGGGGCGAGCAATCAGCCCCAGCATTTT
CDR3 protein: CASSGSGASNQPQHF

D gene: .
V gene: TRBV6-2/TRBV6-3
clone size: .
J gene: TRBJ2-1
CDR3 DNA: TGTGCGGCTAACCATGACATTTACAATGAGCAGTTCTTC
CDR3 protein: CAANHDIYNEQFF

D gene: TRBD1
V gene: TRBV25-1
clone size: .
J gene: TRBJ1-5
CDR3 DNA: TGTGCCATCAGGGACAGGAGTGTTTATAGCAATCAGCCCCAGCATTTT
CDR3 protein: CAIRDRSVYSNQPQHF

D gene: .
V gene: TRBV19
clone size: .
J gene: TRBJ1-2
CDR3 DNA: TGTGCCAGTAGTATTATAAGATGGGGGGCAGATGGCTACACCTTC
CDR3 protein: CASSIIRWGADGYTF

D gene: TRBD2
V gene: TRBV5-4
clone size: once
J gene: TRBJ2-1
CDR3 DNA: TGTGCCAGCAGCTTGCCCCCCCACGGCGGGGGGAATGAGCAGTTCTTC
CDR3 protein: CASSLPPHGGGNEQFF

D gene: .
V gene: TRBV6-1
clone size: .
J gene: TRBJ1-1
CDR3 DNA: TGTGCCAGCAGGGTCGGGGAGGTGACGAATGCTTTCTTT
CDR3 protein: CASRVGEVTNAFF

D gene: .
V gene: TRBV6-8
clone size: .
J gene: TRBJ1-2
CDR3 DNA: TGTGCCAGTTCAGGGGAATATGGCTACACCTTC
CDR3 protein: CASSGEYGYTF

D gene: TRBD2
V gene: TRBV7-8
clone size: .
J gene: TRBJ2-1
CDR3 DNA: TGTGCCAGCAGCTTAGGTGGTAGCGGGAGCCCGTTCTTC
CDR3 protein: CASSLGGSGSPFF

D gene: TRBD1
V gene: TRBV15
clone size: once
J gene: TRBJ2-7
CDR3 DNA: TGTGCCACCAGCAGATCGAGAACCGGGACAGGGGACCACGAGCAGTACTTC
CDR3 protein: CATSRSRTGTGDHEQYF

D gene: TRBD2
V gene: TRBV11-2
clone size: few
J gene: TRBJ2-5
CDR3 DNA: TGTGCCAGCAGCCCCATAAAGCGGGAGGGCCTAGGGCAAGAGACCCAGTACTTC
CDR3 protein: CASSPIKREGLGQETQYF

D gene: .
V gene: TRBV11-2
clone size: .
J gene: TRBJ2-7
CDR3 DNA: TGTGCCAGCAGCTTAGGGCCTACGCTCTACGAGCAGTACTTC
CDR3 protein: CASSLGPTLYEQYF

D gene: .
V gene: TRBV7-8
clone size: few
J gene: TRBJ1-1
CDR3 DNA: TGTGCCAGCAGCTTAGAGTGGGGGGCAACTGAAGCTTTCTTT
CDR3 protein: CASSLEWGATEAFF

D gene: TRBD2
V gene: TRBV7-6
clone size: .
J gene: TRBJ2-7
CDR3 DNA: TGTGCCAGCAGCTCCCAGCGGGAGTACGAGCAGTACTTC
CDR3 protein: CASSSQREYEQYF

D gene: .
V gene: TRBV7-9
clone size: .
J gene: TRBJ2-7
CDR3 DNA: TGTGCCAGCAGCCCGCCAGGAGGGGGTGACCGCTCCTACGAGCAGTACTTC
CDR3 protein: CASSPPGGGDRSYEQYF

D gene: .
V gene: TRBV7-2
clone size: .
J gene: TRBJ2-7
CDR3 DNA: TGTGCCAGCAGCTTAGCGCCGGGCTATTTCTACGAGCAGTACTTC
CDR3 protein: CASSLAPGYFYEQYF

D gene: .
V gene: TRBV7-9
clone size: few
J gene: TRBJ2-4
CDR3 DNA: TGTGCCAGCAGCTCGGTACGAATAGCCAAAAACATTCAGTACTTC
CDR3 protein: CASSSVRIAKNIQYF

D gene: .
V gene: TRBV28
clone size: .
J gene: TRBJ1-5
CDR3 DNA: TGTGCCAGCAGCCCTCGGACATCTTCGCCCCAGCATTTT
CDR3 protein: CASSPRTSSPQHF

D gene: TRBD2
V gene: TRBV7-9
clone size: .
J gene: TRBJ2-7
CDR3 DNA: TGTGCCAGCAGCTTAAACCTCGGGACTAGCGGGAACCCCTACGAGCAGTACTTC
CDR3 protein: CASSLNLGTSGNPYEQYF

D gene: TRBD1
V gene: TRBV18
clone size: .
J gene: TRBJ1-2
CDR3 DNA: TGTGCCAGCTCACCGGGTGGAAAGGGACAGCCGTTTCACTATGGCTACACCTTC
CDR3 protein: CASSPGGKGQPFHYGYTF

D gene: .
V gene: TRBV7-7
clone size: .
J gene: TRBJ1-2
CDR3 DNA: TGTGCCAGCAGCTCCTCAGCGGGCTATGGCTACACCTTC
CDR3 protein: CASSSSAGYGYTF

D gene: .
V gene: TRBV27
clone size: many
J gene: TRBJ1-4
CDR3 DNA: TGTGCCAGCAGCCAGGGTATTCCTCAGATCTTTAATGAAAAACTGTTTTTT
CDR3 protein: CASSQGIPQIFNEKLFF

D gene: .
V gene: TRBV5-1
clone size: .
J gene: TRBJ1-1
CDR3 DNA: TGCGCCAGCAGCCTATTAGACAGGTCCACTGAAGCTTTCTTT
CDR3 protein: CASSLLDRSTEAFF

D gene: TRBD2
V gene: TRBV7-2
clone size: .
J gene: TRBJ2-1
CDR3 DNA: TGTGCCAGCAGCTCCCCCGGGACTAGCGGGAGGAACTCCTACAATGAGCAGTTCTTC
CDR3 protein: CASSSPGTSGRNSYNEQFF

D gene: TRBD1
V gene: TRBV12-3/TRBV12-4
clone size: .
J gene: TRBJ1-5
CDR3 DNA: TGTGCCAGCTCGGTCGGACAGGTCTCGAATCAGCCCCAGCATTTT
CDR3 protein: CASSVGQVSNQPQHF

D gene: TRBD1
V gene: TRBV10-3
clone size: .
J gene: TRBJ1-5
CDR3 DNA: TGTGCCACCCAGAATCGACAGGGCGAGAGTCAGCCCCAGCATTTT
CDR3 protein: CATQNRQGESQPQHF

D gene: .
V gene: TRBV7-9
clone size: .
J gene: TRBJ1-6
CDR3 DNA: TGTGCCAGCAGCTTCAGTGGGGCGGATTCACCCCTCCACTTT
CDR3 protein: CASSFSGADSPLHF

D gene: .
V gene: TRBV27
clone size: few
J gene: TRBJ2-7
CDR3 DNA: TGTGCCAGCAGTTTAGTACTTGGGGAGACGACACCCTACGAGCAGTACTTC
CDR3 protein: CASSLVLGETTPYEQYF

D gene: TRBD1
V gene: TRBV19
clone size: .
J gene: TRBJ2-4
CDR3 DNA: TGTGCCAGTAGTGGGGACAGGGTGAGATCCAAAAACATTCAGTACTTC
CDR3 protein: CASSGDRVRSKNIQYF

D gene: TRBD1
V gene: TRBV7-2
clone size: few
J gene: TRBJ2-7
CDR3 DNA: TGTGCCAGCAGCTTAGCGGGAGGGGGGACAGGGGTCTCCTACGAGCAGTACTTC
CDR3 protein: CASSLAGGGTGVSYEQYF

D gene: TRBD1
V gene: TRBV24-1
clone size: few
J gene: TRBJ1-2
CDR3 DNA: TGTGCCACCAGTGACCCCGGGACAGGGGACGGCTACACCTTC
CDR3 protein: CATSDPGTGDGYTF